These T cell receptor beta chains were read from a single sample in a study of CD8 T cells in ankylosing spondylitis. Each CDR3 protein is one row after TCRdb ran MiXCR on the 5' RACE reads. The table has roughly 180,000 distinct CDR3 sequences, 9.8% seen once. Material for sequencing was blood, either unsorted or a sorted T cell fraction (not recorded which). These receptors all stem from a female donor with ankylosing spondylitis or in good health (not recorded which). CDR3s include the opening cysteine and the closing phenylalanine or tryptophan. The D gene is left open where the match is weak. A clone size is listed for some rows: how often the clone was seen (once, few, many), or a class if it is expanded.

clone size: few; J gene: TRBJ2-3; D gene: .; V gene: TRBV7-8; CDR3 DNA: TGTGCCAGCAGCTCTCGCCCAGATACGCAGTATTTT; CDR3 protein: CASSSRPDTQYF
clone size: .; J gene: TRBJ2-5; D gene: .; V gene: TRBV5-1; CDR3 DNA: TGCGCCAGCGCGCTAACCCCTTACCAAGAGACCCAGTACTTC; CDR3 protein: CASALTPYQETQYF
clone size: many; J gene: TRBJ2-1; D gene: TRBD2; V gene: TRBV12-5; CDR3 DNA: TGTGCTAGTGGTTTGACCGGGGGGAATGAGCAGTTCTTC; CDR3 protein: CASGLTGGNEQFF
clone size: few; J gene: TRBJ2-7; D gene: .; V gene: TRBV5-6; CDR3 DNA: TGTGCCAGCAGCCCGGCTGAACGGGCCGAGCAGTACTTC; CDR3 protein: CASSPAERAEQYF
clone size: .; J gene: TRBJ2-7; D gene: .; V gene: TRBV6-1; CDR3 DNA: TGTGCCAGCAGCAAAAACTTCCCGGGCACTCCGTCCTACGAGCAGTACTTC; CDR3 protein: CASSKNFPGTPSYEQYF
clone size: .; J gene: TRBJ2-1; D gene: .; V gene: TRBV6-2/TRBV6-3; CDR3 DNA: TGTGCCAGCAGCCTTCGGAGGGCGGATGAGCAGTTCTTC; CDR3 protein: CASSLRRADEQFF
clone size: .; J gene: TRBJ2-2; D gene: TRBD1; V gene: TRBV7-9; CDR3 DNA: TGTGCCAGCAGTTCGGACAGGGCGGTGGGGGAGCTGTTTTTT; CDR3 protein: CASSSDRAVGELFF
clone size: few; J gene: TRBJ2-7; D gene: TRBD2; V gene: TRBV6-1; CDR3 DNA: TGTGCCAGCACGGCCTACGGGGGGAGGGAGCAGTACTTC; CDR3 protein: CASTAYGGREQYF
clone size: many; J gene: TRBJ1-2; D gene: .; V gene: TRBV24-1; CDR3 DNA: TGTGCCACCAGTGGGCCCTCTGGGGGCTACACCTTC; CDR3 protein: CATSGPSGGYTF
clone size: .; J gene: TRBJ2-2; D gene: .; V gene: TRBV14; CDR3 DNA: TGTGCCAGCAGCCCCTTCCCCAAGCGGTTCGCGAACACCGGGGAGCTGTTTTTT; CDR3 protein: CASSPFPKRFANTGELFF
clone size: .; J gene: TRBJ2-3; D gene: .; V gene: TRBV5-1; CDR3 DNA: TGCGCCAGCAGCTTGGACGCTAGCACAGATACGCAGTATTTT; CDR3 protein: CASSLDASTDTQYF
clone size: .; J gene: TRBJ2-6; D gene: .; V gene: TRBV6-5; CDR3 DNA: TGTGCCAGCAGTTACTCCGGTATTTCTGGGGCCAACGTCCTGACTTTC; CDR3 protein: CASSYSGISGANVLTF
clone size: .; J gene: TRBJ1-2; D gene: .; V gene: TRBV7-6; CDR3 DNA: TGTGCCAGCAGCCAATTTGGGGACGACGCCAGGGAGATCTATAACTATGGCTACACCTTC; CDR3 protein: CASSQFGDDAREIYNYGYTF
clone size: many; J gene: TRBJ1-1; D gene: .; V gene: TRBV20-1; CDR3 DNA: TGCAGTGCTAGTAAGGGACTCACTGAAGCTTTCTTT; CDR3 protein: CSASKGLTEAFF
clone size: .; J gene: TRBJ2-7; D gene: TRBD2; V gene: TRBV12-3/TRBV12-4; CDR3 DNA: TGTGCCGGCCCCGCTTGGGGGGGACCCAGAAGATGGCCCTACGAGCAGTACTTC; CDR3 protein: CAGPAWGGPRRWPYEQYF
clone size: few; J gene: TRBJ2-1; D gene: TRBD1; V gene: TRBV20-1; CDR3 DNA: TGCAGTGCTGAAGTCCGACAGGGAAACGTCAGAAATGAGCAGTTCTTC; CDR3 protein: CSAEVRQGNVRNEQFF
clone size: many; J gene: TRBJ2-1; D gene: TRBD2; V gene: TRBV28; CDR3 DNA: TGTGCCAGCCAAATTAGACTAGCGGGGTACAATGAGCAGTTCTTC; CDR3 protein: CASQIRLAGYNEQFF
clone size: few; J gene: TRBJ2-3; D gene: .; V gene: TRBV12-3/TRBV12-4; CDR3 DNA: TGTGCCAGCAGTTTCAACGGGGCTCCCCCGGATACGCAGTATTTT; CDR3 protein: CASSFNGAPPDTQYF
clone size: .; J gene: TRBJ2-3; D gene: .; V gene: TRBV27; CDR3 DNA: TGTGCCAGCAGCCCCTTCGGGGATACGCAGTATTTT; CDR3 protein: CASSPFGDTQYF